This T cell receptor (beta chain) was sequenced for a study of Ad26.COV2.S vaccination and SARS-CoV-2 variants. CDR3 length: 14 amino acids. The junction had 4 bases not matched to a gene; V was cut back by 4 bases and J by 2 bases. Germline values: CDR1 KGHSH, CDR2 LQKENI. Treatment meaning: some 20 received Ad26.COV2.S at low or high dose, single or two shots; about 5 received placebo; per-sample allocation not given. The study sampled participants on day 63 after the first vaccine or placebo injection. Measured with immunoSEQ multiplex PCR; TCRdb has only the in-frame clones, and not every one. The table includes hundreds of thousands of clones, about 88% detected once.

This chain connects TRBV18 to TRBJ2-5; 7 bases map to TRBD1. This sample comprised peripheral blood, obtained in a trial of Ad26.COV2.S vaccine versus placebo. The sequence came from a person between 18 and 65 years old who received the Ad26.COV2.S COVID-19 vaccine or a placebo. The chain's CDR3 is CASSQRGRQETQYF. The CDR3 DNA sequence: TGTGCCAGCTCACAAAGGGGGCGGCAAGAGACCCAGTACTTC.